The clone carrying this T cell receptor beta chain was found many times. Using RNA transcripts as the source, TCR beta CDR3 regions were amplified. The HTBI primer set was used in a first-round RT-PCR of the TCR CDR3. TCRdb re-called the multiplex PCR reads with MiXCR, one entry per CDR3 protein. The sample carries 450,000 to 650,000 distinct CDR3 sequences, 17% recorded once. This sample was included in a study of T cells in Graves' hyperthyroidism and ophthalmopathy. This TCR was sampled from a woman aged 18-29 years with Graves' ophthalmopathy. Sequencing input: blood.

CDR3 amino acids: CASSQPDIGTEAFF. In nucleotides, the CDR3 is TGTGCCAGCAGCCAACCCGACATTGGCACTGAAGCTTTCTTT. V is TRBV14 and J is TRBJ1-1; D is undetermined. CDR1 and CDR2 from the germline V gene are SGHDN and FVKESK. The V gene lost 2 bases and the J gene lost 4 bases, with 11 bases spanning the gap. The CDR3 has 14 amino acids.